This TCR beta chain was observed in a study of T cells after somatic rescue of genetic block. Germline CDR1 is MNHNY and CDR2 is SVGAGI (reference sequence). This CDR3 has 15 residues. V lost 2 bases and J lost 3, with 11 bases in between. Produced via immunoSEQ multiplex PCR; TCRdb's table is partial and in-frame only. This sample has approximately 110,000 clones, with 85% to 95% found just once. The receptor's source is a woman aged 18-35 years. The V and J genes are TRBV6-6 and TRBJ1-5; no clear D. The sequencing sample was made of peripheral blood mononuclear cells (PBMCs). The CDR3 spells CASSYGPRNNQPQHF. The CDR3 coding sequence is TGTGCCAGCAGTTACGGGCCCCGTAACAATCAGCCCCAGCATTTT.